The 14 T cell receptor beta chains below all came from one sample that was sequenced in a study of T cells in Graves' hyperthyroidism and ophthalmopathy. Amplification of TCR beta CDR3 regions was performed using RNA transcripts as template. During a first-round RT-PCR of the TCR CDR3, the HTBI primer set was used. TCRdb ran MiXCR on the multiplex PCR reads and lists one entry per CDR3 protein. The sample records fewer than 45,000 distinct CDR3 sequences, 40% to 55% being singletons. The sequenced material came from blood. The receptors derive from a woman in her 50s with Graves' hyperthyroidism that later progressed to Graves' ophthalmopathy.

This clonotype occurred many times. This chain links TRBV6-6 with TRBJ1-1; D gene ambiguous. The CDR3 loop spans 14 amino acids. V shed 7 bases and J shed 3 bases, with 15 bases lying between them. Per germline, CDR1 MNHNY and CDR2 SVGAGI (reference sequence). DNA for the CDR3: TGTGCCAGCATAAGTGAGGTTAGGTACACTGAAGCTTTCTTT. This codes for CASISEVRYTEAFF.

The gene calls are TRBV20-1 and TRBJ2-5; possible D gene TRBD1, 6 bases. Germline V gene data show CDR1 as DFQATT and CDR2 as SNEGSKA (reference sequence). CDR3 size: 14 residues. V was pared by 3 bases and J by 2 bases, with 13 bases between. The CDR3: CSASRDKPQETQYF. CDR3 coding DNA: TGCAGTGCTAGCCGGGACAAGCCGCAAGAGACCCAGTACTTC.

This clonotype was observed at least ten times. This may come from a read error, since a much larger clone is one base off. The chain combines TRBV7-9 with TRBJ2-5; a possible D gene is TRBD1 (7 bases). This CDR3 is built from 13 residues. Germline CDR1 SEHNR, CDR2 FQNEAQ (reference sequence). CDR3 sequence (DNA): TGTTCCAGCAGCTTCCAGGGGGGAGAGACCCAGTACTTC. Amino acids: CSSSFQGGETQYF.

J is TRBJ2-1 and V is TRBV29-1; TRBD2 might be the D (6 bases). V dropped 5 bases and J dropped 9 bases, with 14 bases sitting between them. Germline values: CDR1 SQVTM, CDR2 ANQGSEA. CDR3 size: 12 residues. The CDR3 reads CSVIGGIGEQFF. CDR3 DNA sequence: TGCAGCGTTATCGGGGGAATAGGTGAGCAGTTCTTC.

This clonotype was detected ten times or more. The CDR3 nucleotides read TGTGCCAGCAGTTACGGGGCAGCCTCGGAGAAGTCCCTCCACTTT. Residues: CASSYGAASEKSLHF. The chain joins TRBV6-6 to TRBJ1-6; weak D call: TRBD1 (5 bases). Trimming stripped 2 bases from V and 14 bases from J, with 19 bases between. The germline CDR1 and CDR2 sequences are MNHNY and SVGAGI (reference sequence). There are 15 residues in the CDR3.

This chain joins TRBV19 and TRBJ2-4; the D is unclear. The CDR3 sequence is 17 residues long. V was clipped by 5 bases and J by 1 base, with 18 bases between them. In germline, CDR1 is LNHDA, CDR2 SQIVND (reference sequence). This CDR3 reads CASSGLERRWAKNIQYF. CDR3 coding DNA: TGTGCCAGTAGTGGGTTGGAGAGACGGTGGGCCAAAAACATTCAGTACTTC. Full variable domain (missing parts from reference TRBV19 and TRBJ2-4): DGGITQSPKYLFRKEGQNVTLSCEQNLNHDAMYWYRQDPGQGLRLIYYSQIVNDFQKGDIAEGYSVSREKKESFPLTVTSAQKNPTAFYLCASSGLERRWAKNIQYFGAGTRLSVL.

The CDR3: CASSLRLGGELFF. The CDR3 nucleotides are TGTGCCAGCAGTCTCCGTTTGGGCGGGGAGCTGTTTTTT. V and J are TRBV6-5 and TRBJ2-2, with D unresolved. CDR1 is MNHEY and CDR2 is SVGAGI in the germline V gene. The CDR3 has 13 residues. Trimming removed 5 bases from V and 7 bases from J, with 11 bases in between.

Details on this clonotype: At one boundary the junction diverges from the germline segment, which might be a read error. The V and J genes are TRBV5-1 and TRBJ2-5; 8 nucleotides match TRBD2. The CDR3 length is 15 residues. CDR1 and CDR2 (germline): SGHRS, YFSETQ. DNA of the CDR3: TGCGCCAGCAGGTTCTCGAGCGGGAGTCATGAGACCCAGCACTTC. It codes for CASRFSSGSHETQHF.

Many counts were recorded for this clonotype. The V gene is TRBV11-2, the J gene TRBJ2-7, with a tentative D call TRBD1 (5 bases). Trimming took 6 bases from V and 0 from J, leaving 15 bases between them. In germline, CDR1 is SGHAT, CDR2 FQNNGV. The CDR3 runs to 15 residues. CDR3 nucleotides: TGTGCCAGCAGGGACCCACGACAGAGCTCCTACGAGCAGTACTTC. Translated: CASRDPRQSSYEQYF.

The sample holds many counts of this clonotype. The chain employs TRBV6-2 or TRBV6-3 and TRBJ2-1; TRBD2 matches 11 bases. After removal of 4 bases from V and 3 bases from J, the junction contained 2 bases not matched to a gene. CDR1 and CDR2 from the germline V gene are MNHEY and SVGEGT. This CDR3 is 15 amino acids long. The CDR3 DNA follows: TGTGCCAGCAGTTTAGCGGGAGGGTACTACAATGAGCAGTTCTTC. It specifies CASSLAGGYYNEQFF.

This clonotype was seen at least ten times. The chain's CDR3 is CASSFRQGNTEAFF. The CDR3 coding sequence is TGTGCCAGCAGCTTTAGACAGGGGAACACTGAAGCTTTCTTT. J is TRBJ1-1 and V is TRBV7-9; the match to TRBD1 covers 7 bases. Losses at the gene ends were 3 bases for V and 1 base for J; bases not matched to a gene: 2. The CDR3 totals 14 residues. The germline gives CDR1 SEHNR, CDR2 FQNEAQ (reference sequence). The whole variable domain, remainder taken from reference TRBV7-9 and TRBJ1-1, is DTGVSQNPRHKITKRGQNVTFRCDPISEHNRLYWYRQTLGQGPEFLTYFQNEAQLEKSRLLSDRFSAERPKGSFSTLEIQRTEQGDSAMYLCASSFRQGNTEAFFGQGTRLTVV.

This clonotype was counted at least ten times. The rearrangement links TRBV6-1 to TRBJ1-3; D gene ambiguous. V was shortened by 4 bases and J by 0 bases, with 7 bases between the two germline ends. The CDR3 is 14 amino acids. The germline V gene encodes CDR1 MNHNS and CDR2 SASEGT. For the CDR3, the DNA is TGTGCCAGCAGTGGGCAGTTCTCTGGAAACACCATATATTTT. It codes for CASSGQFSGNTIYF.

This sequence joins TRBV9 and TRBJ2-3; no clear D. This CDR3 has 13 amino acids. Germline lookup yields CDR1 SGDLS and CDR2 YYNGEE. Trimming pared 4 bases from V and 1 base from J, leaving 7 bases between. CDR3 DNA sequence: TGTGCCAGCAGCCCCCTTGGCACAGATACGCAGTATTTT. Translation gives CASSPLGTDTQYF.

The gene calls are TRBV20-1 and TRBJ2-3; D gene uncertain. The V end was cut by 0 bases, the J end by 2 bases, with 15 bases between. Germline lookup yields CDR1 DFQATT and CDR2 SNEGSKA (reference sequence). The CDR3 loop spans 16 amino acids. The CDR3 DNA sequence: TGCAGTGCTAGAGATCGGAAGGCAGGAGTCACAGATACGCAGTATTTT. Translating gives CSARDRKAGVTDTQYF.